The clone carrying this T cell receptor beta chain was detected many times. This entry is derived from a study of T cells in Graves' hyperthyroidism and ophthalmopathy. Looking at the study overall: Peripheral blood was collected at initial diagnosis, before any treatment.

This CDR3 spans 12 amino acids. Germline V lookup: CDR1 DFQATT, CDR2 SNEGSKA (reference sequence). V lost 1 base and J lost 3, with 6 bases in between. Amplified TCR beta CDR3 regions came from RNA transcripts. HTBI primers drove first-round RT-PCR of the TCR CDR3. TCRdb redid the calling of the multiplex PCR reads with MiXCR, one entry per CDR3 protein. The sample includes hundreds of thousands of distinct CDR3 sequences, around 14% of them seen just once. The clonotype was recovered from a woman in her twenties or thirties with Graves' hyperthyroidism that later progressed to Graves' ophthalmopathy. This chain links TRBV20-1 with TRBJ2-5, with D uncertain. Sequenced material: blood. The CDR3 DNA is TGCAGTGCTAGAGGGGTCAAAGAGACCCAGTACTTC. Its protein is CSARGVKETQYF.